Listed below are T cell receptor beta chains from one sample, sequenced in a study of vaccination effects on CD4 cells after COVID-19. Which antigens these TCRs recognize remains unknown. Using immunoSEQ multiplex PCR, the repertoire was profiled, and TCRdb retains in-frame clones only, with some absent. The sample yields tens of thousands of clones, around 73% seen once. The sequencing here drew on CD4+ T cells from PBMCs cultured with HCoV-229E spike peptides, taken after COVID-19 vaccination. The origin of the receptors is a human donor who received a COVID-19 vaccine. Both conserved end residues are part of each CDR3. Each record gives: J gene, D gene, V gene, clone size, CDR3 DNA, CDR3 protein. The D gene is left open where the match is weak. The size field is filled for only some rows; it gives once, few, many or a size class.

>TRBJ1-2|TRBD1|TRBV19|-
TGTGCCAGTAGTATATTAGCAGGGGGAAGCTATGGCTACACCTTC
CASSILAGGSYGYTF
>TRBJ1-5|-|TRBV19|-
TGTGCCAGTAGTAGGGGAAAGTCACCGAGCAATCAGCCCCAGCATTTT
CASSRGKSPSNQPQHF
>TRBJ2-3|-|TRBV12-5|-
TGTGCTAGTGGTTTGGTGACAGGCACAGATACGCAGTATTTT
CASGLVTGTDTQYF
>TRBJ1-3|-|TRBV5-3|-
TGTGCCAGAAGCTTGGAGAGCTTAAGTACAGGTGGAAACACCATATATTTT
CARSLESLSTGGNTIYF
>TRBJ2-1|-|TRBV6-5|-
TGTGCCAGCAGGGCCCCAAGCTCCTACAATGAGCAGTTCTTC
CASRAPSSYNEQFF
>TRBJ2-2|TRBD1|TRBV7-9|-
TGTGCCAGCAGCGGACAGGGGGCGAACACCGGGGAGCTGTTTTTT
CASSGQGANTGELFF
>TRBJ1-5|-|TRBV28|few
TGTGCCAGCAGTTCTCCGGTAGGCAATCAGCCCCAGCATTTT
CASSSPVGNQPQHF
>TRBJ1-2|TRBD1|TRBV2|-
TGTGCCAGCCAACCGGGACAGGGTATATTAGACGACTATGGCTACACCTTC
CASQPGQGILDDYGYTF
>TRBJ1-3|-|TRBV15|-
TGTGCCACCAGCAGAGTTGACTCCCGGGGGACGGGAAACACCATATATTTT
CATSRVDSRGTGNTIYF
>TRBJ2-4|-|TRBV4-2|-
TGTGCCAGCAGCCAAGAACGGGTACCGGAAAACATTCAGTACTTC
CASSQERVPENIQYF
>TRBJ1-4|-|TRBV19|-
TGTGCCAGTAGTACCTCGAGGGGGGCAACTAATGAAAAACTGTTTTTT
CASSTSRGATNEKLFF
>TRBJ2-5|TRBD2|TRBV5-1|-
TGCGCCAGCAGAAACGGCGCAGCGGGGGGCCAGAGGGAGACCCAGTACTTC
CASRNGAAGGQRETQYF
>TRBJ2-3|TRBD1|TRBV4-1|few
TGCGCCAGCAGCGCGAGGGGACAGGATCGGACAGATACGCAGTATTTT
CASSARGQDRTDTQYF
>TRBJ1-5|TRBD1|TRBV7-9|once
TGTGCCAGCAGCCGCTACCTCGGGACAGGAAATCAGCCCCAGCATTTT
CASSRYLGTGNQPQHF
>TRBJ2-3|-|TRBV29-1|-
TGCAGCGTTGAAGCAGGGGTGCGCACAGATACGCAGTATTTT
CSVEAGVRTDTQYF
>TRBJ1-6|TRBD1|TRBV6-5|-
TGTGCCAGCAGTTACGCGGGACAGTGGGGACGGTCACCCCTCCACTTT
CASSYAGQWGRSPLHF